What follows are 5 T cell receptor beta chains derived from one specimen sequenced in a study of tumor and adjacent non-tumor tissue in lung cancer. The template was RNA from unsorted bulk tissue. More than 3 cm separated this lung sample from the edge of the tumor. A modified ARM-PCR protocol with three rounds of nested PCR amplified TCRbeta. TCRdb re-called the multiplex PCR reads with MiXCR, one entry per CDR3 protein. Among 90,000 to 100,000 distinct CDR3 sequences listed, 80% were seen once. The specimen sequenced was distant non-tumor lung tissue. Receptors were obtained from a man in his sixties with small cell lung cancer.

Ten or more counts support this clonotype. The chain employs TRBV29-1 and TRBJ1-1; 12 positions match TRBD1. The junction had 13 bases not matched to a gene; V was cut back by 6 bases and J by 11 bases. The CDR3 runs to 14 residues. Per germline, CDR1 SQVTM and CDR2 ANQGSEA. In DNA form, the CDR3 reads TGCAGCGTGACCCGGGACAGGGGGCTCAGTGCGGCTTTCTTT. This sequence encodes CSVTRDRGLSAAFF.

A single count supports this clonotype. The chain links TRBV27 to TRBJ2-4, with unresolved D. There are 15 residues in the CDR3. Trimming pared 5 bases from V and 0 bases from J, leaving 11 bases between. The germline CDR1 and CDR2 sequences are MNHEY and SMNVEV (reference sequence). The CDR3 DNA reads as TGTGCCAGCAGTGACCGACTCCTAGCCAAAAACATTCAGTACTTC. Translated, it gives CASSDRLLAKNIQYF.

On this clonotype itself: This may stem from a read error, because a much larger clone lies one nucleotide away. The rearrangement joins TRBV7-3 to TRBJ2-6; D gene uncertain. Germline V gene lookup returns CDR1 SGHTA and CDR2 FQGTGA. This CDR3 region has 14 residues. The V end lost 5 bases, the J end lost 12 bases, and 17 bases lay between the germline ends. The CDR3 here is CASSTNQDGSVLTF. The CDR3 DNA is TGTGCCAGCAGCACGAACCAGGACGGCTCCGTCCTGACTTTC.

The rearrangement links TRBV29-1 to TRBJ1-1; unclear D gene. The CDR3 contains 13 residues. V was clipped by 7 bases and J by 3 bases, with 15 bases between them. The germline gives CDR1 SQVTM, CDR2 ANQGSEA. CDR3 nucleotides: TGCAGCGGTATGGTCGGCCATGACACTGAAGCTTTCTTT. Residues: CSGMVGHDTEAFF.

As for this clonotype: A read error may produce the germline difference seen at one junction end. This chain uses TRBV11-1 with TRBJ2-5; D uncertain. This CDR3 contains 18 residues. Germline V gene lookup returns CDR1 SGHAT and CDR2 FQDESV (reference sequence). The CDR3 is CASSLVGSRRGFQETQYF. Here the CDR3 DNA reads TGTGCCAGCAGTTTAGTAGGGTCCCGAAGAGGATTTCAAGAGACCCAGTACTTC.